This T cell receptor beta chain was recorded in a study of blood T cell repertoires in COVID-19. J lost 7 bases, V lost 3 bases, and 10 bases had no gene match. The CDR3 consists of 15 residues. Germline V gives CDR1 SGDLS, CDR2 YYNGEE. Sequenced by immunoSEQ multiplex PCR; TCRdb stores in-frame clones only, minus some. The sample consists of approximately 380,000 clones, just over 90% of them appearing once. The study drew participants aged about 18 to 95 years from around 24 US areas. Sequenced sample: PBMCs or T cells enriched from blood (not recorded which). The receptor was isolated from a woman aged 40 to 50 who had been exposed to COVID-19. This chain uses TRBV9 with TRBJ2-7; TRBD1 matches 10 bases. The CDR3: CASSARTGGFVEQYF. DNA of the CDR3: TGTGCCAGCAGCGCCCGGACAGGGGGATTCGTGGAGCAGTACTTC.